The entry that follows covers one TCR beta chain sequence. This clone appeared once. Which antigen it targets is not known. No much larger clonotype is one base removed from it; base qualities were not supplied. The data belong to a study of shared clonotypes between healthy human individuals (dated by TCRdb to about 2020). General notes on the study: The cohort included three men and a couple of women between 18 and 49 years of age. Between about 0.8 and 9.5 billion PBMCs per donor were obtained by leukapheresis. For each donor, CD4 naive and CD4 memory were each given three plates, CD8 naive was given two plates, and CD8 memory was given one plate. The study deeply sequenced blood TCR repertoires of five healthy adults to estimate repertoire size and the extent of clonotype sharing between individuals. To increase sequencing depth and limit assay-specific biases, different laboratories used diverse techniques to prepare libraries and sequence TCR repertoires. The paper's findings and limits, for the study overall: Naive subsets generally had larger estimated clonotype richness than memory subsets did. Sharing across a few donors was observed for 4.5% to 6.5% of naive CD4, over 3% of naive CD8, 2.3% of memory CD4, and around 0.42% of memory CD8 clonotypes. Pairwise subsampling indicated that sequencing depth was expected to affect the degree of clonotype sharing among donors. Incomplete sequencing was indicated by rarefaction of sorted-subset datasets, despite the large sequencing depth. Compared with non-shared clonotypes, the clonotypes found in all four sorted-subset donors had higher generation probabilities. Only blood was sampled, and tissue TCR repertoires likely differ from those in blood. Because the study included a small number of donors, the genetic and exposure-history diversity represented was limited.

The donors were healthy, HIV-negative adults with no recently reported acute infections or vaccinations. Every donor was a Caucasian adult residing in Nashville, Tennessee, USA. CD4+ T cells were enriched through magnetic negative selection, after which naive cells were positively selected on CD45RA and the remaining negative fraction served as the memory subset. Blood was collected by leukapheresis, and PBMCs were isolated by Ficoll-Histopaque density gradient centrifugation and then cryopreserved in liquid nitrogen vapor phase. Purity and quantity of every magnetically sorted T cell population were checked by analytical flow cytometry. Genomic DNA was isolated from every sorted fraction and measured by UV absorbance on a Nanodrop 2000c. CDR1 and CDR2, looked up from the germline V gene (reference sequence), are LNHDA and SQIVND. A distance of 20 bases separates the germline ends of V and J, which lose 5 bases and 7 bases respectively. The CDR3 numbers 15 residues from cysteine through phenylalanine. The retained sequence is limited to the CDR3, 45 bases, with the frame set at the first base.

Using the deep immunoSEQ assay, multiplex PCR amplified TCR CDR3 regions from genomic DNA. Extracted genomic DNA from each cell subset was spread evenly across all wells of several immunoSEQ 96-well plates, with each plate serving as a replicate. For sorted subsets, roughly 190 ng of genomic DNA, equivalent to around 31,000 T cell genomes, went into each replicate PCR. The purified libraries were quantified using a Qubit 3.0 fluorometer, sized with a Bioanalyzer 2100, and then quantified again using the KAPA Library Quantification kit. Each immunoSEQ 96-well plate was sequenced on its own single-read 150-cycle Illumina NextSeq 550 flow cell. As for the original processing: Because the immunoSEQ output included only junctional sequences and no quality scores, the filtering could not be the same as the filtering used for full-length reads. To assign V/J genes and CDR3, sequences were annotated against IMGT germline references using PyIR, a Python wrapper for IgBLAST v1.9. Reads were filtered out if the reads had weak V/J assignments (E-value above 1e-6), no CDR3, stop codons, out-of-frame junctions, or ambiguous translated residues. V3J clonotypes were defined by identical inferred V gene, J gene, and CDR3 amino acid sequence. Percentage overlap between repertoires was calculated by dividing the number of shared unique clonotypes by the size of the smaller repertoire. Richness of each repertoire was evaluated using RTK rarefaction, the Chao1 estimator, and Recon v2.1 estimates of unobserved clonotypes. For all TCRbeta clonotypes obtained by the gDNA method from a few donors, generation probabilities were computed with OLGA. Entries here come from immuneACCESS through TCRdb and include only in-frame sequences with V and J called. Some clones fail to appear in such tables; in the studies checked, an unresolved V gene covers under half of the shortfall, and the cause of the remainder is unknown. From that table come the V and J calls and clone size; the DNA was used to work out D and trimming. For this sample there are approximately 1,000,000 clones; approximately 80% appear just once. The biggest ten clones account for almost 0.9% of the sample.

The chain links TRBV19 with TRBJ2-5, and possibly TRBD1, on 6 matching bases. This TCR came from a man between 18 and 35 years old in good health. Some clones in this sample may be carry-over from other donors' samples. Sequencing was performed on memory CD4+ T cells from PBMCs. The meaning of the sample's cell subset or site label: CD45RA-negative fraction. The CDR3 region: CASSPSWGRQRTQYF. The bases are TGTGCCAGTAGTCCGTCGTGGGGGCGGCAGCGGACCCAGTACTTC.